Listed below are T cell receptor beta chains from one sample, sequenced in a study of radiotherapy plus CTLA-4 blockade in lung cancer. TCRdb's table, derived via immunoSEQ multiplex PCR, lists solely in-frame clones and lacks some. The sample contains 40,000 to 55,000 clones, approximately 77% of which appear only once. Source: peripheral blood, taken from a patient treated with radiotherapy plus ipilimumab. These receptors came from a human donor with non-small cell lung cancer whose response to radiotherapy plus ipilimumab could not be evaluated. Both conserved end residues are part of each CDR3. Fields, in order: V gene, clone size, J gene, D gene, CDR3 protein, CDR3 DNA. A D gene is named only where the DNA matches it firmly. Expanded clones get a size class; other rows say once, few or many, or leave the size out.

>TRBV2|NA|TRBJ2-7|TRBD1
CASIAGTGAYEQYF
TGTGCCAGCATTGCAGGGACAGGGGCCTACGAGCAGTACTTC
>TRBV7-9|NA|TRBJ1-6|NA
CASSLQEGSPLHF
TGTGCCAGCAGCTTACAGGAGGGTTCACCCCTCCACTTT
>TRBV7-3|NA|TRBJ2-2|TRBD1
CASSFPRDRAGTGELFF
TGTGCCAGCAGCTTCCCAAGGGACAGGGCGGGCACCGGGGAGCTGTTTTTT
>TRBV5-4|NA|TRBJ2-3|NA
CASSLGAGTQYF
TGTGCCAGCAGCCTGGGGGCAGGGACGCAGTATTTT
>TRBV30|NA|TRBJ2-2|NA
CAWSSDSYTGELFF
TGTGCCTGGAGTTCCGACTCGTACACCGGGGAGCTGTTTTTT
>TRBV6-1|NA|TRBJ1-3|TRBD1
CASSAERTGGRNTIYF
TGTGCCAGCAGTGCTGAAAGGACAGGGGGCCGAAACACCATATATTTT
>TRBV18|NA|TRBJ2-3|NA
CASSRDFLHTDTQYF
TGTGCCAGCTCACGGGACTTCCTGCACACAGATACGCAGTATTTT
>TRBV7-3|few|TRBJ2-5|NA
CASSLAGGYQETQYF
TGTGCCAGCAGCTTAGCTGGGGGCTACCAAGAGACCCAGTACTTC
>TRBV7-2|NA|TRBJ2-7|TRBD2
CASSQLAGDSYEQYF
TGTGCCAGCAGCCAATTAGCGGGGGACTCCTACGAGCAGTACTTC
>TRBV4-2|NA|TRBJ2-6|TRBD2
CASKSYSGTSGRVGANVLTF
TGTGCCAGCAAATCCTACTCCGGGACTAGCGGGAGAGTTGGGGCCAACGTCCTGACTTTC
>TRBV7-2|NA|TRBJ2-3|NA
CASNDYLGDTQYF
TGTGCCAGCAACGACTACCTGGGAGATACGCAGTATTTT
>TRBV7-8|NA|TRBJ2-3|TRBD2
CASSFSGGARTQYF
TGTGCCAGCAGCTTTAGCGGGGGGGCTCGTACGCAGTATTTT
>TRBV7-9|few|TRBJ2-1|TRBD2
CASSLGAGDSNEQFF
TGTGCCAGCAGCTTAGGGGCGGGAGATTCCAATGAGCAGTTCTTC
>TRBV7-9|few|TRBJ2-7|NA
CASSLDTTQYEQYF
TGTGCCAGCAGCTTAGACACCACCCAGTACGAGCAGTACTTC
>TRBV23-1|NA|TRBJ1-2|NA
CASRHQLLQSYYGYTF
TGCGCCAGCCGACATCAATTATTGCAGAGTTACTATGGCTACACCTTC
>TRBV7-2|NA|TRBJ2-1|TRBD2
CASSSWTSRPGRFF
TGTGCCAGCAGCTCATGGACTAGCCGCCCCGGTCGGTTCTTC
>TRBV7-2|NA|TRBJ1-3|NA
CASSPFGQKTGNTIYF
TGTGCCAGCAGCCCCTTCGGACAGAAGACTGGAAACACCATATATTTT
>TRBV13|NA|TRBJ2-2|NA
CASSPDRAATGELFF
TGTGCCAGCAGCCCCGATCGTGCGGCAACCGGGGAGCTGTTTTTT
>TRBV6-6|NA|TRBJ2-3|NA
CASSYGSGYTDTQYF
TGTGCCAGCAGTTACGGTAGCGGATACACAGATACGCAGTATTTT
>TRBV10-2|NA|TRBJ2-7|NA
CASRGGPSGTYEQYF
TGCGCCAGCAGAGGGGGGCCTAGCGGAACCTACGAGCAGTACTTC
>TRBV7-2|NA|TRBJ1-2|NA
CASSQQAFYGYTF
TGTGCCAGCAGCCAACAGGCTTTCTATGGCTACACCTTC
>TRBV7-2|NA|TRBJ1-1|TRBD1
CASSQDREDHYLF
TGTGCCAGCAGCCAGGACAGGGAGGATCACTACCTCTTT